The rows below give T cell receptor beta chains drawn from one sample of a study of blood T cell repertoires in COVID-19. Profiling relied on immunoSEQ multiplex PCR, and the TCRdb table lists in-frame clones only, not all of them. The profile covers roughly 95,000 clones, with roughly four fifths appearing a single time and about 24% taken by the ten largest. Sequencing used peripheral blood. The receptors stem from a human donor in a cohort sampled during active COVID-19. CDR3s include the opening cysteine and the closing phenylalanine or tryptophan. The order of the fields is J gene, clone size, V gene, D gene, CDR3 DNA, CDR3 protein. A D gene is named only where the DNA matches it firmly. Expanded clones get a size class; other rows say once, few or many, or leave the size out.

j_call: TRBJ2-5
clone_size: NA
v_call: TRBV19
d_call: TRBD1
cdr3_nt: TGTGCCAGTTCGGACAGGGAGACCCAGTACTTC
cdr3_aa: CASSDRETQYF

j_call: TRBJ2-7
clone_size: NA
v_call: TRBV19
d_call: TRBD1
cdr3_nt: TGTGCCAGTAGTATCGGTCAGGGGGCCTACGAGCAGTACTTC
cdr3_aa: CASSIGQGAYEQYF

j_call: TRBJ2-7
clone_size: few
v_call: TRBV7-8
d_call: NA
cdr3_nt: TGTGCCAGCAGCCGTCTAGCGCTTAGCTCCTACGAGCAGTACTTC
cdr3_aa: CASSRLALSSYEQYF

j_call: TRBJ2-3
clone_size: NA
v_call: TRBV4-3
d_call: NA
cdr3_nt: TGCGCCAGCAGCCAAGATCCCGCGACTTTAGATACGCAGTATTTT
cdr3_aa: CASSQDPATLDTQYF

j_call: TRBJ2-1
clone_size: NA
v_call: TRBV6-5
d_call: NA
cdr3_nt: TGTGCCAGCAGACGGGGGAACTACAATGAGCAGTTCTTC
cdr3_aa: CASRRGNYNEQFF

j_call: TRBJ2-7
clone_size: NA
v_call: TRBV15
d_call: TRBD1
cdr3_nt: TGTGCCACCAGCGCCCTGGGACAGGGGCTATCCTACGAGCAGTACTTC
cdr3_aa: CATSALGQGLSYEQYF

j_call: TRBJ1-3
clone_size: NA
v_call: TRBV5-5
d_call: NA
cdr3_nt: TGTGCCAGCATCCCCAGGGAGGCTGGAAACACCATATATTTT
cdr3_aa: CASIPREAGNTIYF

j_call: TRBJ2-1
clone_size: NA
v_call: TRBV6-4
d_call: NA
cdr3_nt: TGTGCCAGCAGTGCCATCGGGTCCTACAATGAGCAGTTCTTC
cdr3_aa: CASSAIGSYNEQFF

j_call: TRBJ1-4
clone_size: NA
v_call: TRBV6-5
d_call: TRBD1
cdr3_nt: TGTGCCAGCAATCCTTACCGGGACAGCTTTGAAAAACTGTTTTTT
cdr3_aa: CASNPYRDSFEKLFF

j_call: TRBJ2-7
clone_size: NA
v_call: TRBV18
d_call: TRBD1
cdr3_nt: TGTGCCAGCTCACCAACCGGGACAGGGGCCTACGAGCAGTACTTC
cdr3_aa: CASSPTGTGAYEQYF

j_call: TRBJ1-2
clone_size: NA
v_call: TRBV6-5
d_call: TRBD1
cdr3_nt: TGTGCCAGCAGTTACGGACTTGCGGGACAGGGGTATGGCTACACCTTC
cdr3_aa: CASSYGLAGQGYGYTF

j_call: TRBJ2-1
clone_size: NA
v_call: TRBV12-2
d_call: NA
cdr3_nt: TGTGCAAGTCGCCGAGGCACTATTGAGCAGTTCTTC
cdr3_aa: CASRRGTIEQFF

j_call: TRBJ2-7
clone_size: NA
v_call: TRBV28
d_call: TRBD2
cdr3_nt: TGTGCCAGCCGAACCGGGACTAATAACGAGCAGTACTTC
cdr3_aa: CASRTGTNNEQYF

j_call: TRBJ2-2
clone_size: NA
v_call: TRBV7-2
d_call: NA
cdr3_nt: TGTGCCAGCAGCGACTACCGTTCCGCCGGGGAGCTGTTTTTT
cdr3_aa: CASSDYRSAGELFF

j_call: TRBJ1-6
clone_size: NA
v_call: TRBV3-1/TRBV3-2
d_call: NA
cdr3_nt: TGTGCCAGCAGCCGAACTTGGCAGGGGAGCAATTCACCCCTCCACTTT
cdr3_aa: CASSRTWQGSNSPLHF

j_call: TRBJ2-5
clone_size: NA
v_call: TRBV12-5
d_call: TRBD2
cdr3_nt: TGTGCTAGTGGTTCCCCAGCGGGAGTGGGGGAGACCCAGTACTTC
cdr3_aa: CASGSPAGVGETQYF

j_call: TRBJ2-7
clone_size: NA
v_call: TRBV5-8
d_call: TRBD1
cdr3_nt: TGTGCCAGCAGCTTTGAGACAGGGCCCTACGAGCAGTACTTC
cdr3_aa: CASSFETGPYEQYF

j_call: TRBJ2-1
clone_size: NA
v_call: TRBV4-3
d_call: TRBD2
cdr3_nt: TGCGCCAGCAGCCAAGGGACCTTAGCGGGGTCCTACAATGAGCAGTTCTTC
cdr3_aa: CASSQGTLAGSYNEQFF

j_call: TRBJ2-7
clone_size: NA
v_call: TRBV3-1/TRBV3-2
d_call: TRBD2
cdr3_nt: TGTGCCAGCAGCCAAGACCTAGCGGGGGGGAAGTACGAGCAGTACTTC
cdr3_aa: CASSQDLAGGKYEQYF

j_call: TRBJ1-2
clone_size: NA
v_call: TRBV6-2/TRBV6-3
d_call: NA
cdr3_nt: TGTGCCAGCAGTTACCCCCAGGACTATGGCTACACCTTC
cdr3_aa: CASSYPQDYGYTF

j_call: TRBJ2-2
clone_size: NA
v_call: TRBV27
d_call: TRBD2
cdr3_nt: TGTGCCAGCAGAGCCATAATCCCCGGGACTAAGAGGGGCGGGGAGCTGTTTTTT
cdr3_aa: CASRAIIPGTKRGGELFF

j_call: TRBJ2-4
clone_size: NA
v_call: TRBV5-6
d_call: TRBD1
cdr3_nt: TGTGCCAGCAGCTTGCGGGACAGGGTGCGGTTC
cdr3_aa: CASSLRDRVRF

j_call: TRBJ2-2
clone_size: once
v_call: TRBV7-3
d_call: NA
cdr3_nt: TGTGCCAGCAGTGGTGGGGGCTTCCCAGGAGGGGAGCTGTTTTTT
cdr3_aa: CASSGGGFPGGELFF

j_call: TRBJ2-3
clone_size: NA
v_call: TRBV6-4
d_call: TRBD2
cdr3_nt: TGTGCCAGCAGTGGACTAGCGGACACAGATACGCAGTATTTT
cdr3_aa: CASSGLADTDTQYF

j_call: TRBJ1-5
clone_size: NA
v_call: TRBV28
d_call: TRBD1
cdr3_nt: TGTGCCAGCAGACAGGGGCCTAATAGCAATCAGCCCCAGCATTTT
cdr3_aa: CASRQGPNSNQPQHF

j_call: TRBJ1-4
clone_size: NA
v_call: TRBV18
d_call: TRBD1
cdr3_nt: TGTGCCAGCTCACAGGGGACAGCTGAAAAACTGTTTTTT
cdr3_aa: CASSQGTAEKLFF

j_call: TRBJ1-1
clone_size: NA
v_call: TRBV11-1
d_call: TRBD1
cdr3_nt: TGTGCCAGCAGATTCGGGACAGGGGGCGCCAGAACTGAAGCTTTCTTT
cdr3_aa: CASRFGTGGARTEAFF

j_call: TRBJ1-1
clone_size: NA
v_call: TRBV2
d_call: NA
cdr3_nt: TGTGCCAGCAGCCGACAGAACACTGAAGCTTTCTTT
cdr3_aa: CASSRQNTEAFF

j_call: TRBJ1-5
clone_size: NA
v_call: TRBV10-3
d_call: NA
cdr3_nt: TGTGCCATCAGAAAGGAGGGTGGGAATCAGCCCCAGCATTTT
cdr3_aa: CAIRKEGGNQPQHF

j_call: TRBJ2-3
clone_size: NA
v_call: TRBV18
d_call: NA
cdr3_nt: TGTGCCAGCTCACCACCACAGGGAGGGGCAGATACGCAGTATTTT
cdr3_aa: CASSPPQGGADTQYF

j_call: TRBJ2-7
clone_size: NA
v_call: TRBV18
d_call: NA
cdr3_nt: TGTGCCAGCTCACCTCTGGACATTTTCTACGAGCAGTACTTC
cdr3_aa: CASSPLDIFYEQYF

j_call: TRBJ1-1
clone_size: NA
v_call: TRBV25-1
d_call: TRBD1
cdr3_nt: TGTGCCAGCAGTGATCGGGACAGGGATATGAGGCGCACTGAAGCTTTCTTT
cdr3_aa: CASSDRDRDMRRTEAFF

j_call: TRBJ2-7
clone_size: NA
v_call: TRBV4-2
d_call: TRBD1
cdr3_nt: TGTGCCAGCAGCCAATTGACAGGGGGCAAAGAGCAGTACTTC
cdr3_aa: CASSQLTGGKEQYF

j_call: TRBJ1-6
clone_size: NA
v_call: TRBV15
d_call: TRBD1
cdr3_nt: TGTGCCACCAGCACCGACAGGGAGTATTCACCCCTCCACTTT
cdr3_aa: CATSTDREYSPLHF

j_call: TRBJ2-1
clone_size: NA
v_call: TRBV18
d_call: NA
cdr3_nt: TGTGCCAGCCGGGTTACAGGGTCGTTGGGCAATGAGCAGTTCTTC
cdr3_aa: CASRVTGSLGNEQFF

j_call: TRBJ2-3
clone_size: NA
v_call: TRBV3-1/TRBV3-2
d_call: NA
cdr3_nt: TGTGCCAGCAGCCAAGAAGCAGGGGCGCCCCAAAGGCGGGATACGCAGTATTTT
cdr3_aa: CASSQEAGAPQRRDTQYF

j_call: TRBJ1-2
clone_size: once
v_call: TRBV21-1
d_call: NA
cdr3_nt: TGTGCCAGCAGCACCGGGACAGGGTTCGACTATGGCTACACCTTC
cdr3_aa: CASSTGTGFDYGYTF

j_call: TRBJ1-6
clone_size: NA
v_call: TRBV2
d_call: NA
cdr3_nt: TGTGCCAGCAGTGAAGGGAGGTATTCACCCCTCCACTTT
cdr3_aa: CASSEGRYSPLHF

j_call: TRBJ2-7
clone_size: NA
v_call: TRBV7-2
d_call: NA
cdr3_nt: TGTGCCAGCAGCACCTCTAGTATCCACGAGCAGTACTTC
cdr3_aa: CASSTSSIHEQYF

j_call: TRBJ2-1
clone_size: NA
v_call: TRBV6-5
d_call: NA
cdr3_nt: TGTGCCAGCTTGGACACCTTCTACAATGAGCAGTTCTTC
cdr3_aa: CASLDTFYNEQFF

j_call: TRBJ1-1
clone_size: NA
v_call: TRBV21-1
d_call: NA
cdr3_nt: TGTGCCAGCAGCAAATTCCTTAAGGGGCGCACTGAAGCTTTCTTT
cdr3_aa: CASSKFLKGRTEAFF

j_call: TRBJ1-4
clone_size: NA
v_call: TRBV7-9
d_call: NA
cdr3_nt: TGTGCCAGCAGCCAGCCGACAGGCGCTCTTAATGAAAAACTGTTTTTT
cdr3_aa: CASSQPTGALNEKLFF

j_call: TRBJ1-2
clone_size: few
v_call: TRBV5-6
d_call: NA
cdr3_nt: TGTGCCAGCAGCTATGGACAGCGAAGGGATGGCTACACCTTC
cdr3_aa: CASSYGQRRDGYTF

j_call: TRBJ2-3
clone_size: NA
v_call: TRBV4-1
d_call: NA
cdr3_nt: TGCGCCAGCAGGCGACAGGCCACAGATACGCAGTATTTT
cdr3_aa: CASRRQATDTQYF

j_call: TRBJ1-1
clone_size: NA
v_call: TRBV7-8
d_call: NA
cdr3_nt: TGTGCCAGCAGCCAAGGGGGCACTGAAGCTTTCTTT
cdr3_aa: CASSQGGTEAFF

j_call: TRBJ2-3
clone_size: NA
v_call: TRBV12-3/TRBV12-4
d_call: NA
cdr3_nt: TGTGCCAGCAAGGGAGCAGATACGCAGTATTTT
cdr3_aa: CASKGADTQYF

j_call: TRBJ1-3
clone_size: NA
v_call: TRBV5-1
d_call: TRBD1
cdr3_nt: TGCGCCAGCAGCAAAGGCCGTCCGGGACAGGGTCTCGGTGGAAACACCATATATTTT
cdr3_aa: CASSKGRPGQGLGGNTIYF

j_call: TRBJ2-3
clone_size: NA
v_call: TRBV29-1
d_call: NA
cdr3_nt: TGCAGCCTGAAGGAGTTAGGCACAGATACGCAGTATTTT
cdr3_aa: CSLKELGTDTQYF

j_call: TRBJ2-3
clone_size: NA
v_call: TRBV5-1
d_call: TRBD1
cdr3_nt: TGCGCCAGCAGCTTGGGACAGGGCGTATCCAACACAGATACGCAGTATTTT
cdr3_aa: CASSLGQGVSNTDTQYF

j_call: TRBJ1-1
clone_size: NA
v_call: TRBV4-3
d_call: TRBD1
cdr3_nt: TGCGCCAGCAGCCGAGGGACAGGAGCAATGAACACTGAAGCTTTCTTT
cdr3_aa: CASSRGTGAMNTEAFF

j_call: TRBJ2-7
clone_size: NA
v_call: TRBV9
d_call: TRBD1
cdr3_nt: TGTGCCAGCAGCATCCGGGACAGGGCCAACTACGAGCAGTACTTC
cdr3_aa: CASSIRDRANYEQYF